These 9 T cell receptor beta chains originate from one sample sequenced in a study of blood T cell repertoires in COVID-19. Profiling relied on immunoSEQ multiplex PCR, and the TCRdb table lists in-frame clones only, not all of them. The sample contains about 270,000 clones, around 89% of which appear only once. The sample taken for sequencing was PBMCs or T cells enriched from blood (not recorded which). The receptors come from a woman aged 35 to 49 with acute COVID-19.

The J gene is TRBJ2-7, the V gene TRBV7-9; D gene uncertain. This CDR3 contains 12 residues. Germline V gene sequence: CDR1 SEHNR, CDR2 FQNEAQ (reference sequence). The V end was cut by 0 bases, the J end by 9 bases, with 9 bases between. CDR3 sequence reads: CASSLAQLAQYF. DNA for the CDR3: TGTGCCAGCAGCTTAGCCCAACTCGCGCAGTACTTC.

This clone showed up just a few times. J is TRBJ2-7 and V is TRBV28; 10 bases align to TRBD1. Germline CDR1 reads MDHEN; CDR2 reads SYDVKM. The CDR3 consists of 16 residues. V was clipped by 6 bases and J by 3 bases; unmatched bases: 11. The CDR3 loop is CASRKIRGTGVYEQYV. The CDR3 DNA is TGTGCCAGCAGGAAAATACGGGGGACAGGGGTCTACGAGCAGTACGTC.

CDR3 nucleotide sequence: TGTGCCATCAGTGAGATGACAGTCACTGAAGCTTTCTTT. Amino acid sequence: CAISEMTVTEAFF. The J gene is TRBJ1-1, the V gene TRBV10-3; tentatively, D is TRBD1 (5 bases). Germline CDR1 and CDR2: ENHRY and SYGVKD. The CDR3 totals 13 residues. Trimming removed 2 bases at V and 4 bases at J, with 8 bases between.

The CDR3 nucleotides read TGTGCCACAAAGCGGGAGGGCGTTGGTAATGAGCAGTTCTTC. Residues: CATKREGVGNEQFF. The chain joins TRBV7-9 to TRBJ2-1; TRBD2 matches at 10 bases. Germline loops: CDR1 SEHNR, CDR2 FQNEAQ (reference sequence). CDR3 size: 14 residues. J lost 7 bases, V lost 10 bases, and 10 bases had no gene match.

This chain uses TRBV15 with TRBJ2-1; tentative D call: TRBD2 (7 bases). Trimming shortened V by 0 bases and J by 8 bases, and 14 bases separated the two germline ends. The CDR3 extends over 15 amino acids. The germline V gene has CDR1 LNHNV and CDR2 YYDKDF (reference sequence). Here the CDR3 reads CATSRDPGGLDEQFF. CDR3 coding DNA: TGTGCCACCAGCAGAGATCCCGGGGGGCTGGATGAGCAGTTCTTC.

The rearrangement joins TRBV4-1 to TRBJ2-7; TRBD1 agrees at 11 bases. Germline V gene lookup returns CDR1 MGHRA and CDR2 YSYEKL. CDR3 length: 17 residues. Trimming removed 0 bases from V and 4 bases from J; junction bases left unmatched: 8. The CDR3 loop is CASSQDWSDRGQYEQYF. The CDR3 DNA reads TGCGCCAGCAGCCAAGATTGGTCGGACAGGGGGCAGTACGAGCAGTACTTC.

The J gene is TRBJ1-2, the V gene TRBV6-5, with D possibly being TRBD1 (6 bases). V lost 6 bases and J 4 bases, leaving 9 bases between the germline ends. The germline CDR1 and CDR2 sequences are MNHEY and SVGAGI. The CDR3 extends over 12 amino acids. The DNA for the CDR3 is TGTGCCAGCAGCCGGGACATCTATGGCTACACCTTC. Its translation is CASSRDIYGYTF.

This chain links TRBV19 with TRBJ1-2, with D possibly TRBD1 on 5 matching bases. In germline, CDR1 is LNHDA, CDR2 SQIVND (reference sequence). The germline V and J ends were trimmed by 10 bases and 3 bases, with 18 bases remaining between them. The length of the CDR3 is 14 residues. This CDR3 reads CATLHGGLHYGYTF. The CDR3 DNA follows: TGTGCCACCTTACACGGGGGACTCCACTATGGCTACACCTTC.

This clone appeared a single time. The chain uses TRBV5-4 and TRBJ1-6; TRBD1 might be the D (5 bases). Germline V lookup: CDR1 SGHNT, CDR2 YYREEE (reference sequence). V gave up 0 bases and J gave up 7 bases, with 11 bases separating them. The CDR3 has 15 residues. CDR3 bases: TGTGCCAGCAGCTTGGGGTCAGGGAGGAATTCACCCCTCCACTTT. Its translation: CASSLGSGRNSPLHF.